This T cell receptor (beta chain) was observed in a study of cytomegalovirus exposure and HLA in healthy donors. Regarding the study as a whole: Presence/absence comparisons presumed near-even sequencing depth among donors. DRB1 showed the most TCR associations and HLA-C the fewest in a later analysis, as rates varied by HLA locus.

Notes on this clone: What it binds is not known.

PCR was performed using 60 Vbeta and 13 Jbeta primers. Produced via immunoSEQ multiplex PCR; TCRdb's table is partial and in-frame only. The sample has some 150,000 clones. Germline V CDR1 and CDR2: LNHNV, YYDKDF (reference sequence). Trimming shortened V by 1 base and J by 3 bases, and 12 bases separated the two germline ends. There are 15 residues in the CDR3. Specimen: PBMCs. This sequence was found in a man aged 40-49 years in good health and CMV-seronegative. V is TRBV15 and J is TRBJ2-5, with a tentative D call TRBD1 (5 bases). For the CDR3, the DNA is TGTGCCACCAGCAGAGCCGGGCAGGGCAAAGAGACCCAGTACTTC. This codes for CATSRAGQGKETQYF.